This is a list of T cell receptor beta chains from one sample in a study of blood T cell repertoires in COVID-19. Assay used: immunoSEQ multiplex PCR; TCRdb lists only in-frame clones, some missing. Of over 200,000 clones in the sample, roughly nine tenths were seen once. The sequencing sample was made of peripheral blood. The receptors were gathered from a man aged 35 to 55 with acute or convalescent COVID-19. The CDR3 runs from the conserved cysteine through the conserved F or W. The D gene is left open where the match is weak. Not all rows give a size; the values are once, few, many and, for expanded clones, a class.

V	D	size	J	CDR3	DNA
TRBV27	-	-	TRBJ1-6	CASRDKGGLSSYNSPLHF	TGTGCCAGCAGGGACAAGGGGGGGTTAAGCTCCTATAATTCACCCCTCCACTTT
TRBV29-1	-	few	TRBJ1-2	CSAGGPYGYTF	TGCAGCGCCGGGGGACCCTATGGCTACACCTTC
TRBV27	TRBD1	few	TRBJ2-7	CASGPWTGVYEQYF	TGTGCCAGTGGCCCCTGGACAGGGGTGTACGAGCAGTACTTC
TRBV7-2	-	-	TRBJ2-7	CASSQGQGSHEQYF	TGTGCCAGCAGCCAGGGGCAGGGGTCCCACGAGCAGTACTTC
TRBV30	TRBD1	-	TRBJ1-1	CAWSDGQGSGTEAFF	TGTGCCTGGAGTGACGGACAGGGATCGGGCACTGAAGCTTTCTTT
TRBV27	TRBD2	-	TRBJ2-7	CASSLAGASQYEQYF	TGTGCCAGCAGTTTAGCGGGAGCCTCCCAATACGAGCAGTACTTC
TRBV3-1/TRBV3-2	TRBD2	-	TRBJ2-1	CASSHSGGAQFF	TGTGCCAGCAGCCATTCGGGGGGGGCCCAGTTCTTC
TRBV5-1	TRBD1	once	TRBJ1-1	CASSLDGQGPEAFF	TGCGCCAGCAGCTTGGATGGACAGGGGCCTGAAGCTTTCTTT
TRBV7-2	TRBD2	-	TRBJ2-3	CASSPQGAGVTDTQYF	TGTGCCAGCAGCCCCCAGGGAGCGGGAGTAACAGATACGCAGTATTTT
TRBV19	-	-	TRBJ1-1	CASSKRTRRDTEAFF	TGTGCCAGTTCGAAGAGGACCCGCAGGGATACTGAAGCTTTCTTT
TRBV5-1	-	-	TRBJ1-2	CASSLGENYGYTF	TGCGCCAGCAGCTTAGGGGAAAACTATGGCTACACCTTC
TRBV27	-	many	TRBJ1-2	CASSPWDAGLSYGYTF	TGTGCCAGCAGTCCGTGGGACGCGGGGCTTAGCTATGGCTACACCTTC
TRBV12-3/TRBV12-4	-	once	TRBJ2-7	CASSLRSYEQYF	TGTGCCAGCAGTTTACGCAGCTACGAGCAGTACTTC
TRBV13	TRBD1	few	TRBJ1-3	CASSLDGQGGNTIYF	TGTGCCAGCAGCTTAGACGGACAGGGTGGAAACACCATATATTTT
TRBV10-3	TRBD2	-	TRBJ2-4	CAIRRENRNIQYF	TGTGCCATCAGGCGGGAGAATCGAAACATTCAGTACTTC
TRBV15	-	-	TRBJ2-1	CATSRERGQIYNEQFF	TGTGCCACCAGCAGAGAACGAGGACAGATTTACAATGAGCAGTTCTTC
TRBV6-6	-	once	TRBJ1-2	CASSYGQRANYGYTF	TGTGCCAGCAGTTACGGGCAGAGAGCTAACTATGGCTACACCTTC
TRBV21-1	-	-	TRBJ1-1	CASSGDPYRGSEAFF	TGTGCCAGCAGCGGCGACCCTTACAGGGGGTCCGAAGCTTTCTTT
TRBV19	-	-	TRBJ2-4	CASSIEPLAAKNIQYF	TGTGCCAGTAGTATAGAACCCCTAGCGGCCAAAAACATTCAGTACTTC
TRBV7-9	-	-	TRBJ1-1	CASSLGFGTLLEAFF	TGTGCCAGCAGCTTAGGTTTCGGGACACTCCTCGAGGCTTTCTTT
TRBV4-2	-	-	TRBJ1-1	CASSQDRWNTEAFF	TGTGCCAGCAGCCAAGATCGTTGGAACACTGAAGCTTTCTTT
TRBV5-1	TRBD1	few	TRBJ1-6	CATPLRTGDNSPLHF	TGCGCCACCCCATTACGGACAGGGGATAATTCACCCCTCCACTTT
TRBV6-2/TRBV6-3	TRBD2	-	TRBJ2-7	CASRPSGRGNEQYF	TGTGCCAGCAGACCTAGCGGGAGGGGAAACGAGCAGTACTTC
TRBV5-6	-	-	TRBJ2-3	CASSPGTGDTQYF	TGTGCCAGCAGCCCCGGGACTGGAGATACGCAGTATTTT
TRBV4-3	-	-	TRBJ2-1	CASSQDGYNEQFF	TGCGCCAGCAGCCAAGACGGGTACAATGAGCAGTTCTTC
TRBV30	TRBD1	-	TRBJ1-4	CAWSAGTGNREKLFF	TGTGCCTGGAGTGCAGGGACAGGCAATAGAGAAAAACTGTTTTTT
TRBV27	TRBD2	once	TRBJ2-1	CASSPGLAVVNEQFF	TGTGCCAGCAGTCCCGGACTAGCGGTTGTCAATGAGCAGTTCTTC
TRBV3-1/TRBV3-2	-	-	TRBJ2-2	CASSQARGSTGELFF	TGTGCCAGCAGCCAAGCGCGGGGCAGCACCGGGGAGCTGTTTTTT
TRBV9	TRBD2	-	TRBJ2-3	CASSTNNPGLAGNTDTQYF	TGTGCCAGCAGCACCAACAACCCGGGACTAGCGGGAAACACAGATACGCAGTATTTT
TRBV11-2	-	-	TRBJ1-1	CASSKGLLNTEAFF	TGTGCCAGCAGCAAGGGACTACTTAACACTGAAGCTTTCTTT
TRBV10-3	-	-	TRBJ2-1	CAAMTGGNEQFF	TGTGCCGCAATGACAGGCGGCAATGAGCAGTTCTTC
TRBV21-1	-	-	TRBJ2-7	CASERISSYEQYF	TGTGCCAGCGAGCGGATCAGCTCCTACGAGCAGTACTTC
TRBV7-9	TRBD1	-	TRBJ2-1	CASSLLTGGNEQFF	TGTGCCAGCAGCTTATTGACAGGGGGGAATGAGCAGTTCTTC
TRBV27	-	-	TRBJ1-5	CASSLREGNQPQHF	TGTGCCAGCAGCCTCAGGGAGGGGAATCAGCCCCAGCATTTT
TRBV19	-	-	TRBJ1-1	CASSIGSSVNTEAFF	TGTGCCAGTAGTATAGGGTCTTCGGTGAACACTGAAGCTTTCTTT
TRBV19	-	-	TRBJ2-1	CASMGRTFSSYNEQFF	TGTGCCAGTATGGGGAGGACTTTTAGCTCCTACAATGAGCAGTTCTTC
TRBV21-1	-	-	TRBJ2-7	CASSKEGREDEQYF	TGTGCCAGCAGCAAAGAAGGCAGGGAAGACGAGCAGTACTTC
TRBV20-1	TRBD1	-	TRBJ2-7	CSARVMDRKYF	TGCAGTGCTAGAGTTATGGACAGGAAGTACTTC
TRBV2	-	-	TRBJ2-5	CASSPNQGGVQETQYF	TGTGCCAGCAGTCCGAATCAGGGCGGGGTTCAAGAGACCCAGTACTTC
TRBV7-9	TRBD1	-	TRBJ2-1	CASSTRTGGDNEQFF	TGTGCCAGCAGCACCCGGACAGGCGGAGACAATGAGCAGTTCTTC
TRBV3-1/TRBV3-2	TRBD2	-	TRBJ2-1	CASSHLFSGKYEQFF	TGTGCCAGCAGCCATCTCTTTAGCGGGAAGTATGAGCAGTTCTTC
TRBV28	-	-	TRBJ2-7	CASSPFRFGVNEQYF	-
TRBV11-2	-	-	TRBJ2-7	CASSLVSRHEQYF	TGTGCCAGCAGCTTGGTATCGCGGCACGAGCAGTACTTC
TRBV5-1	TRBD1	once	TRBJ1-2	CASSLVGTGYGYTF	TGCGCCAGCAGCTTGGTAGGGACAGGTTATGGCTACACCTTC
TRBV5-1	-	-	TRBJ2-3	CASSLGDASDTQYF	TGCGCCAGCAGCTTAGGGGATGCCTCAGATACGCAGTATTTT
TRBV4-1	-	-	TRBJ2-3	CASSLAGTPFTDTQYF	TGCGCCAGCAGCCTCGCCGGGACACCATTCACAGATACGCAGTATTTT
TRBV5-1	-	-	TRBJ1-2	CASSLVSPGDHGYTF	TGCGCCAGCAGCTTGGTTTCGCCAGGCGACCATGGCTACACCTTC
TRBV19	TRBD2	-	TRBJ2-1	CASSIGSGSSYNEQFF	TGTGCCAGTAGTATTGGTAGCGGGAGCTCCTACAATGAGCAGTTCTTC
TRBV6-5	-	-	TRBJ2-3	CAAIEGPLGDTQYF	TGTGCCGCCATCGAGGGCCCGTTAGGAGATACGCAGTATTTT
TRBV4-1	-	few	TRBJ1-2	CATQPNTGMNYGYTF	TGCGCCACCCAGCCAAATACAGGGATGAACTATGGCTACACCTTC
TRBV6-5	TRBD2	-	TRBJ2-5	CASSPLAGGGETQYF	TGTGCCAGCAGTCCGTTAGCGGGAGGAGGAGAGACCCAGTACTTC
TRBV6-5	-	-	TRBJ1-1	CASSIIPDTEAFF	TGTGCCAGCAGTATCATTCCGGACACTGAAGCTTTCTTT
TRBV28	-	-	TRBJ2-5	CASSSTRTGETQYF	TGTGCCAGCAGTAGTACTAGGACCGGGGAGACCCAGTACTTC